The next 23 T cell receptor beta chains were all read from a single sample in a study of blood T cell repertoires in COVID-19. Sequenced by immunoSEQ multiplex PCR; TCRdb stores in-frame clones only, minus some. The sample records hundreds of thousands of clones, around 86% being singletons. Sequenced: PBMCs or T cells enriched from blood (not recorded which). Receptors originate from a woman in her forties or fifties who had recovered from COVID-19.

The rearrangement uses TRBV5-6 and TRBJ1-4; 7 bases line up with TRBD1. J gave up 12 bases and V 4 bases, and 6 bases lay outside the gene matches. Per the germline V gene, CDR1 is SGHDT and CDR2 is YYEEEE. The CDR3 extends over 12 amino acids. CDR3 in DNA: TGTGCCAGCAGCCTTCCAACAGGGGAACTGTTTTTT. Residues: CASSLPTGELFF.

V gene TRBV5-1 combines with J gene TRBJ2-7, with D perhaps TRBD2 (6 bases). V shed 0 bases and J shed 0 bases, with 10 bases lying between them. Germline-derived CDR1 and CDR2 are SGHRS and YFSETQ. The CDR3 totals 15 residues. The CDR3, as DNA: TGCGCCAGCAGCTTGGGACTAGAAGACTCCTACGAGCAGTACTTC. The encoded protein is CASSLGLEDSYEQYF.

This chain links TRBV9 with TRBJ1-2, with 7 bases that match TRBD1. Germline V gives CDR1 SGDLS, CDR2 YYNGEE. The CDR3 is 16 amino acids. V was clipped by 4 bases and J by 2 bases; unmatched bases: 11. This CDR3 reads CASSPRVRDSNYGYTF. DNA for the CDR3: TGTGCCAGCAGCCCCCGAGTCCGGGACAGCAACTATGGCTACACCTTC.

This clone was counted once. The rearrangement uses TRBV19 and TRBJ2-2, with unresolved D. The CDR3 is 12 amino acids. The ends were cut back, 7 bases at V and 4 bases at J, with 7 bases in the middle. The germline gives CDR1 LNHDA, CDR2 SQIVND (reference sequence). The DNA for the CDR3 is TGTGCCAGTACCTACTTCACCGGGGAGCTGTTTTTT. This translates into CASTYFTGELFF.

V is TRBV12-5 and J is TRBJ2-3; a weak D match, TRBD1 (5 bases). Germline assignment: CDR1 LGHNT and CDR2 FRNRAP. The CDR3 sequence is 15 residues long. Trimming shortened V by 5 bases and J by 2 bases, and 14 bases separated the two germline ends. The CDR3 DNA sequence: TGTGCTAGTGGTGCCGGGCAGGGTAACACAGATACGCAGTATTTT. Its translation is CASGAGQGNTDTQYF.

The V gene is TRBV27, the J gene TRBJ2-1, with D perhaps matching TRBD2 (6 bases). There are 14 residues in the CDR3. V lost 5 bases and J 12 bases, leaving 20 bases between the germline ends. Germline CDR1 MNHEY, CDR2 SMNVEV (reference sequence). The CDR3 DNA sequence: TGTGCCAGCAGTCCCCTAGCGCCCCGCGTAGGGCAGTTCTTC. It codes for CASSPLAPRVGQFF.

The chain carries TRBV15 and TRBJ2-7; 10 bases are a match to TRBD2. Germline CDR1 LNHNV, CDR2 YYDKDF (reference sequence). V lost 0 bases to trimming and J lost 6 bases; unmatched junction nucleotides: 5. CDR3 size: 15 residues. CDR3 loop: CATSRDLAGVGEQYF. The CDR3 region has the DNA TGTGCCACCAGCAGAGATCTAGCGGGAGTTGGCGAGCAGTACTTC.

DNA for the CDR3: TGTGCCAGCAGCGAGCTAACAGGGGCCCATCAAGAGACCCAGTACTTC. Translated: CASSELTGAHQETQYF. This chain uses TRBV14 with TRBJ2-5; 7 bases agree with TRBD1. The CDR3 is 16 residues long. J lost 2 bases, V lost 5 bases, and 11 bases had no gene match. Germline-derived CDR1 and CDR2 are SGHDN and FVKESK.

The V gene is TRBV6-5, the J gene TRBJ2-7; D is possibly TRBD2 (5 bases). V lost 8 bases and J 3 bases, leaving 20 bases between the germline ends. Per the germline V gene, CDR1 is MNHEY and CDR2 is SVGAGI. There are 15 residues in the CDR3. The CDR3: CASRPESGDYYEQYF. The CDR3 nucleotides are TGTGCCAGCCGACCGGAAAGCGGAGACTACTACGAGCAGTACTTC.

The chain combines TRBV10-3 with TRBJ1-1; possibly TRBD1 for D (5 bases). The CDR3 is made up of 12 amino acids. CDR1 is ENHRY, CDR2 SYGVKD, per germline. Trimming cost V 5 bases and J 1 base, with 5 bases left between them. The CDR3 loop reads CAISTGNTEAFF. The CDR3 DNA sequence: TGTGCCATCAGTACAGGGAACACTGAAGCTTTCTTT.

V is TRBV7-8 and J is TRBJ2-1, with D perhaps TRBD1 (5 bases). The CDR3 runs 17 residues. The germline V gene encodes CDR1 SGHVS and CDR2 FQNEAQ. Deletions cut 1 base from V and 0 bases from J, with 13 bases between. CDR3 nucleotide sequence: TGTGCCAGCAGCTTAGAGGGGCAGGATGACTCCTACAATGAGCAGTTCTTC. Residues: CASSLEGQDDSYNEQFF.

The gene calls are TRBV6-5 and TRBJ2-7; 7 positions match TRBD1. CDR1 and CDR2 from the germline V gene are MNHEY and SVGAGI. The CDR3 sequence is 15 residues long. The V gene end was trimmed by 7 bases and the J gene end by 4 bases; junction bases not matched to a gene: 13. The CDR3 protein is CASIPRTGNIYEQYF. The CDR3 DNA is TGTGCCAGCATTCCACGGACAGGTAATATTTACGAGCAGTACTTC.

The chain couples TRBV9 to TRBJ2-3; D is undetermined. V shed 4 bases and J shed 1 base, with 16 bases lying between them. Per the germline V gene, CDR1 is SGDLS and CDR2 is YYNGEE. This CDR3 region has 16 residues. This CDR3 is CASSPPGAGRTDTQYF. For the CDR3, the DNA is TGTGCCAGCAGCCCCCCAGGTGCAGGTCGCACAGATACGCAGTATTTT.

A note on this clone: Other DNA sequences of this sample code for an identical CDR3. The V and J genes are TRBV28 and TRBJ1-4, with 9 bases aligning to TRBD1. Germline CDR1 MDHEN, CDR2 SYDVKM. CDR3 length: 14 amino acids. V shed 6 bases, J shed 6 bases, and the junction held 5 bases outside the gene matches. The CDR3: CASSSGQGYEKLFF. DNA for the CDR3: TGTGCCAGCAGCTCGGGACAGGGCTATGAAAAACTGTTTTTT.

This sequence joins TRBV5-1 and TRBJ1-4; 7 bases match TRBD1. V dropped 0 bases and J dropped 7; count of bases not matched to a gene: 9. Germline V gene data show CDR1 as SGHRS and CDR2 as YFSETQ. CDR3 length: 16 residues. The CDR3 DNA reads TGCGCCAGCAGCTTGGCCAGGGGGGCTCGACCTGAAAAACTGTTTTTT. It codes for CASSLARGARPEKLFF.

This sequence joins TRBV10-3 and TRBJ2-7, with a weak D call TRBD2 (5 bases). Trimming left V 2 bases short and J 0 bases short, with 5 bases between. Germline CDR1 is ENHRY and CDR2 is SYGVKD. The CDR3 length is 13 residues. The CDR3 spells CAISESGSYEQYF. The CDR3 nucleotides are TGTGCCATCAGTGAGAGCGGCTCCTACGAGCAGTACTTC.

The chain's CDR3 is CASSLWASGSYTDTQYF. The DNA of the CDR3 is TGTGCCAGCAGTTTATGGGCTAGCGGGAGTTACACAGATACGCAGTATTTT. V and J are TRBV28 and TRBJ2-3; the match to TRBD2 covers 10 bases. Germline loops: CDR1 MDHEN, CDR2 SYDVKM. Trimming removed 0 bases from V and 2 bases from J; junction bases left unmatched: 5. This CDR3 is 17 amino acids long.

The chain employs TRBV18 and TRBJ2-1; TRBD2 agrees at 13 bases. With 2 bases clipped from V and 7 bases from J, the junction kept 14 bases outside the gene matches. CDR3 length: 19 amino acids. Germline values: CDR1 KGHSH, CDR2 LQKENI. CDR3 protein: CASSPSQGRLAGGGNEQFF. The CDR3, as DNA: TGTGCCAGCTCACCATCTCAGGGGAGACTAGCGGGAGGAGGTAATGAGCAGTTCTTC.

This sequence joins TRBV5-1 and TRBJ2-1; 9 positions agree with TRBD2. Germline CDR1 reads SGHRS; CDR2 reads YFSETQ. V shed 0 bases, J shed 6 bases, and the junction held 7 bases outside the gene matches. The CDR3 has 16 residues. CDR3 bases: TGCGCCAGCAGCTTGGTGCGGGAGGGGGGTTCCAATGAGCAGTTCTTC. Translation gives CASSLVREGGSNEQFF. Full variable domain (rest looked up from reference TRBV5-1 and TRBJ2-1): KAGVTQTPRYLIKTRGQQVTLSCSPISGHRSVSWYQQTPGQGLQFLFEYFSETQRNKGNFPGRFSGRQFSNSRSEMNVSTLELGDSALYLCASSLVREGGSNEQFFGPGTRLTVL.

The chain recombines TRBV28 with TRBJ1-4; D gene uncertain. V was clipped by 5 bases and J by 8 bases, with 15 bases between them. This CDR3 contains 14 residues. Germline V gene lookup returns CDR1 MDHEN and CDR2 SYDVKM. CDR3 bases: TGTGCCAGCAGTCCCCCATGGGGAGGGGAAAAACTGTTTTTT. Translating gives CASSPPWGGEKLFF.

This chain links TRBV11-2 with TRBJ2-3; D might be TRBD2 (5 bases). Germline-derived CDR1 and CDR2 are SGHAT and FQNNGV. V lost 3 bases and J lost 3, with 7 bases in between. The CDR3 has 13 residues. The CDR3 loop reads CASSFGGTDTQYF. DNA of the CDR3: TGTGCCAGCAGCTTCGGAGGAACAGATACGCAGTATTTT.

This chain's CDR3 is CATGLNNEQFF. The CDR3, as DNA: TGTGCCACGGGACTCAACAATGAGCAGTTCTTC. The chain has TRBV28 and TRBJ2-1; D perhaps matches TRBD2 (6 bases). The CDR3 loop spans 11 amino acids. Germline V lookup: CDR1 MDHEN, CDR2 SYDVKM. V dropped 10 bases and J dropped 5 bases, with 9 bases sitting between them.

This clone was picked up one time. The J gene is TRBJ1-4, the V gene TRBV10-3, with D perhaps TRBD1 (6 bases). This CDR3 contains 13 residues. Trimming pared 3 bases from V and 7 bases from J, leaving 9 bases between. Germline CDR1 ENHRY, CDR2 SYGVKD. The chain's CDR3 is CAISEQGGEKLFF. The CDR3 DNA follows: TGTGCCATCAGTGAACAGGGTGGTGAAAAACTGTTTTTT.